A single sample is the source of the 22 T cell receptor beta chains below, sequenced in a study of blood T cells in healthy people across ages. Next came a second PCR, run for about 7 to 12 cycles, which used a sample-barcoded 5' primer along with a J-beta primer mix. TCRdb reprocessed the 5' RACE reads via MiXCR and lists one record per CDR3 protein. This table has about 730,000 distinct CDR3 sequences, about 40% appearing once. What was sequenced was blood. Source of these receptors: a woman aged 60-75 years in good health.

The V call is TRBV7-9, the J call TRBJ1-2; D is uncertain. Germline CDR1 is SEHNR and CDR2 is FQNEAQ (reference sequence). This CDR3 region has 15 residues. V was clipped by 4 bases and J by 0 bases, with 12 bases between them. The CDR3 DNA reads as TGTGCCAGCAGCTACCTACAGAATTCTAACTATGGCTACACCTTC. Translating gives CASSYLQNSNYGYTF.

V usage is TRBV6-2 or TRBV6-3 and J usage is TRBJ2-5; perhaps TRBD1 as D (6 bases). Trimming pared 4 bases from V and 5 bases from J, leaving 11 bases between. The CDR3 length is 13 residues. Germline CDR1 reads MNHEY; CDR2 reads SVGEGT. The CDR3 here is CASSLQGFETQYF. DNA of the CDR3: TGTGCCAGCAGTTTACAGGGTTTTGAGACCCAGTACTTC.

The V gene is TRBV9, the J gene TRBJ2-1; D is undetermined. Trimming took 0 bases from V and 6 from J, leaving 13 bases between them. CDR3 size: 15 residues. Germline V gives CDR1 SGDLS, CDR2 YYNGEE. The CDR3 spells CASSVEVTPTNEQFF. In nucleotides, the CDR3 is TGTGCCAGCAGCGTAGAGGTGACTCCCACCAATGAGCAGTTCTTC.

This chain links TRBV4-2 with TRBJ2-2, with D unresolved. V gave up 1 base and J gave up 3 bases, with 9 bases separating them. The CDR3 is 15 residues long. The germline CDR1 and CDR2 sequences are LGHNA and YNFKEQ. In DNA, the CDR3 is TGTGCCAGCAGCCAAGTGCGACGGGACACCGGGGAGCTGTTTTTT. It translates to CASSQVRRDTGELFF.

The J gene is TRBJ2-7, the V gene TRBV28; possible D gene TRBD1, 5 bases. Germline V CDR1 and CDR2: MDHEN, SYDVKM. With 3 bases removed from V and 7 bases from J, the gap between germline ends came to 13 bases. The CDR3 has 13 amino acids. This chain's CDR3 is CASSFAGSGEQYF. CDR3 bases: TGTGCCAGCAGTTTTGCAGGGTCTGGGGAGCAGTACTTC. Full variable domain (rest looked up from reference TRBV28 and TRBJ2-7): DVKVTQSSRYLVKRTGEKVFLECVQDMDHENMFWYRQDPGLGLRLIYFSYDVKMKEKGDIPEGYSVSREKKERFSLILESASTNQTSMYLCASSFAGSGEQYFGPGTRLTVT.

On this clonotype: A much larger clone differs from this one at a single base, so this may be a read error. The V call is TRBV9, the J call TRBJ2-1, with D maybe TRBD1 (6 bases). This CDR3 region has 16 residues. Germline values: CDR1 SGDLS, CDR2 YYNGEE. Here the CDR3 reads CASSVGRGQRYNGQFF. The CDR3 DNA is TGTGCCAGCAGCGTAGGCAGGGGCCAGAGATACAATGGGCAGTTCTTC.

The chain carries TRBV18 and TRBJ2-3; D call uncertain. Trimming left V 3 bases short and J 1 base short, with 8 bases between. The germline V gene has CDR1 KGHSH and CDR2 LQKENI. CDR3 size: 14 residues. This CDR3 is CASSPALGTDTQYF. In DNA, the CDR3 is TGTGCCAGCTCACCCGCTTTAGGCACAGATACGCAGTATTTT.

The chain couples TRBV5-1 to TRBJ2-1; D is uncertain. The germline V and J ends were trimmed by 5 bases and 0 bases, with 15 bases remaining between them. Looked up from germline, CDR1 is SGHRS and CDR2 is YFSETQ. The CDR3 extends over 16 amino acids. The CDR3: CASSGMGGGSYNEQFF. CDR3 DNA sequence: TGCGCCAGCAGTGGGATGGGCGGTGGCTCCTACAATGAGCAGTTCTTC. The full variable domain, in which reference TRBV5-1 and TRBJ2-1 provide the parts outside the CDR3, is KAGVTQTPRYLIKTRGQQVTLSCSPISGHRSVSWYQQTPGQGLQFLFEYFSETQRNKGNFPGRFSGRQFSNSRSEMNVSTLELGDSALYLCASSGMGGGSYNEQFFGPGTRLTVL.

This clonotype appeared a few times. The chain has TRBV9 and TRBJ2-7; 11 bases fit TRBD1. The junction had 4 bases not matched to a gene; V was cut back by 3 bases and J by 2 bases. Germline CDR1 and CDR2: SGDLS and YYNGEE. This CDR3 region has 15 residues. The CDR3 is CASSAGQGATYEQYF. In DNA, the CDR3 is TGTGCCAGCAGCGCAGGACAGGGGGCGACCTACGAGCAGTACTTC.

This sequence joins TRBV10-3 and TRBJ2-1; 7 bases line up with TRBD2. Germline V gene data show CDR1 as ENHRY and CDR2 as SYGVKD. This CDR3 contains 17 residues. The junction had 17 bases not matched to a gene; V was cut back by 6 bases and J by 6 bases. The CDR3: CAIRGGEVLLGLNEQFF. The CDR3 nucleotides are TGTGCCATCAGGGGGGGGGAGGTCCTCCTGGGGCTCAATGAGCAGTTCTTC.

The V and J genes are TRBV3-1 and TRBJ1-4, with no clear D. The germline CDR1 and CDR2 sequences are LGHDT and YNNKEL (reference sequence). The CDR3 consists of 11 residues. V was trimmed by 5 bases and J by 10 bases, leaving 8 bases between them. CDR3 coding DNA: TGTGCCAGCAGCAACCGTGGAAAACTGTTTTTT. Translated, it gives CASSNRGKLFF.

The CDR3 nucleotides are TGTGCCAGCACTGGTAGCTCAAGGGTCACTGAAGCTTTCTTT. This encodes CASTGSSRVTEAFF. This chain joins TRBV2 and TRBJ1-1; D not certain. CDR1 and CDR2 from the germline V gene are SNHLY and FYNNEI. V was cut by 7 bases and J by 4 bases, with 16 bases left in between. This CDR3 has 14 residues.

Details on this clonotype: Being one base from a much bigger clone, this may be a read error. The chain couples TRBV4-1 to TRBJ1-4, with 8 bases fitting TRBD1. CDR1 is MGHRA, CDR2 YSYEKL, per germline. Unmatched junction bases numbered 10, after V lost 5 bases and J lost 8 bases. The CDR3 is 15 amino acids. CDR3 nucleotides: TGCGCCAGCAGCTTCTCGGACAGGGTCGGAGAAAAACTGTTTTTT. This sequence encodes CASSFSDRVGEKLFF.

The chain couples TRBV20-1 to TRBJ2-5, with no clear D. Trimming took off 3 bases at V and 1 base at J, with 9 bases between the two ends. Germline V gene data show CDR1 as DFQATT and CDR2 as SNEGSKA (reference sequence). The CDR3 loop spans 13 amino acids. The CDR3 is CSASTEGQETQYF. The CDR3, as DNA: TGCAGTGCTAGCACGGAAGGCCAAGAGACCCAGTACTTC.

The chain joins TRBV28 to TRBJ2-1; possibly TRBD1 for D (6 bases). Trimming left V 7 bases short and J 9 bases short, with 13 bases between. The CDR3 length is 12 residues. Germline CDR1 and CDR2: MDHEN and SYDVKM. CDR3 sequence (DNA): TGTGCCAGCACCACAGGGAGACTTGAGCAGTTCTTC. Translation: CASTTGRLEQFF.

At least ten counts were recorded for this clonotype. V usage is TRBV12-3 or TRBV12-4 and J usage is TRBJ1-2; no firm D call. The CDR3 contains 14 residues. Trimming pared 4 bases from V and 1 base from J, leaving 10 bases between. The CDR3 spells CASSSGRDNYGYTF. CDR3 nucleotides: TGTGCCAGCAGTTCCGGACGGGATAACTATGGCTACACCTTC.

This rearrangement joins TRBV6-6 to TRBJ2-7; 7 nucleotides align to TRBD1. Germline CDR1 is MNHNY and CDR2 is SVGAGI (reference sequence). There are 15 residues in the CDR3. With V trimmed by 2 bases and J by 1 base, 5 bases remained unmatched. The CDR3 reads CASSYPGQSSYEQYF. As DNA, the CDR3 is TGTGCCAGCAGTTACCCGGGACAGTCATCCTACGAGCAGTACTTC.

This clonotype was seen many times. This chain uses TRBV24-1 with TRBJ2-7, with a tentative D call TRBD2 (6 bases). Trimming stripped 9 bases from V and 0 bases from J, with 11 bases between. Germline V gene data show CDR1 as KGHDR and CDR2 as SFDVKD. This CDR3 has 13 amino acids. CDR3 region: CATSDGSSYEQYF. CDR3 coding DNA: TGTGCCACCTCAGACGGGAGCTCCTACGAGCAGTACTTC.

The sample holds a few counts of this clonotype. This sequence joins TRBV6-6 and TRBJ2-7, with D perhaps being TRBD1 or TRBD2 (5 bases each). This CDR3 is 12 amino acids long. Per germline, CDR1 MNHNY and CDR2 SVGAGI (reference sequence). The germline V and J ends were trimmed by 5 bases and 3 bases, with 8 bases remaining between them. CDR3 DNA sequence: TGTGCCAGCAGTGGGACGGACTACGAGCAGTACTTC. Amino acid sequence: CASSGTDYEQYF.

The sample holds a few counts of this clonotype. The gene calls are TRBV5-1 and TRBJ2-1, with D unresolved. Germline V lookup: CDR1 SGHRS, CDR2 YFSETQ. The CDR3 contains 14 residues. V lost 3 bases, J lost 7 bases, and 14 bases lay in between. CDR3 nucleotide sequence: TGCGCCAGCAGCTCGGCGGACGGACGGAATGAGCAGTTCTTC. Its protein product is CASSSADGRNEQFF.

V is TRBV11-2 and J is TRBJ2-3; 8 nucleotides line up with TRBD2. Trimming at V came to 2 bases and at J to 2 bases, leaving 3 bases not matched to a gene. CDR1 and CDR2 (germline): SGHAT, FQNNGV. The CDR3 covers 15 residues. The CDR3 DNA reads TGTGCCAGCAGCTTACGGGAGGGTGACACAGATACGCAGTATTTT. Translating it yields CASSLREGDTDTQYF.

The V call is TRBV7-6, the J call TRBJ2-3; a weak D match, TRBD1 (5 bases). Between the trimmed V and J ends, which lost 7 bases and 6 bases, there was a span of 26 bases. The CDR3 spans 17 residues. The germline V gene encodes CDR1 SGHVS and CDR2 FNYEAQ. CDR3 sequence: CASTQGTGVSSGDTQYF. The CDR3 nucleotides are TGTGCCAGCACCCAGGGAACAGGCGTCTCCTCAGGGGATACGCAGTATTTT.